Listed below are T cell receptor beta chains from one sample, sequenced in a study of blood T cell repertoires in COVID-19. Here immunoSEQ multiplex PCR was the method, and the copy in TCRdb shows in-frame clones only, minus some. In the table there are 75,000 to 85,000 clones, approximately 85% of which are singletons. The specimen sequenced was peripheral blood. These receptors were obtained from a man aged 55 to 69 with COVID-19, enrolled during active disease. The CDR3 runs from the conserved cysteine through the conserved F or W. D genes are given only for firm matches. Expanded clones are given a class, and other clones once, few, many or no size at all.

CDR3nt | CDR3aa | j_gene | d_gene | v_gene | abundance
TGCGCCAGCAGCTTGGTGGGGAGCTCTGGAAACACCATATATTTT | CASSLVGSSGNTIYF | TRBJ1-3 | - | TRBV5-1 | few
TGTGCCAGCAGGGGGCAGACCAATCAGCCCCAGCATTTT | CASRGQTNQPQHF | TRBJ1-5 | - | TRBV6-5 | once
TGTGCCAGCAGGGGGAGTGACACCGGGGAGCTGTTTTTT | CASRGSDTGELFF | TRBJ2-2 | - | TRBV5-6 | -
TGTGCCAGTAGCACAGGGAGTCTGGGTCCTCCCTACGAGCAGTACTTC | CASSTGSLGPPYEQYF | TRBJ2-7 | - | TRBV19 | -
TGTGCCTGGAGTCCGACAGGGTTCAATGGCTACACCTTC | CAWSPTGFNGYTF | TRBJ1-2 | TRBD1 | TRBV30 | -
TGTGCCAGCAGTGTAGACAACTACGAGCAGTACTTC | CASSVDNYEQYF | TRBJ2-7 | - | TRBV2 | -
TGTGCCAGCAGCCAACCGGGACAGCAGACGCCCCAGCATTTT | CASSQPGQQTPQHF | TRBJ1-5 | TRBD1 | TRBV4-2 | -
TGTGCCAGCATCAAGACAGGAGGTATAGAAGGCTACACCTTC | CASIKTGGIEGYTF | TRBJ1-2 | - | TRBV7-2 | -
TGTGCCAGCAGTGAATATCCCCAGGGGGCTCGCTATGGCTACACCTTC | CASSEYPQGARYGYTF | TRBJ1-2 | TRBD1 | TRBV25-1 | -
TGTGCCACCAGCAGAGTCAGCGGGAATTACAATGAGCAGTTCTTC | CATSRVSGNYNEQFF | TRBJ2-1 | TRBD2 | TRBV15 | -
TGTGCCAGCAGCTTAACGATGAAGGCTAGCGGGAGTTCAGATACGCAGTATTTT | CASSLTMKASGSSDTQYF | TRBJ2-3 | TRBD2 | TRBV7-9 | -
TGTGCCAGCCACTCGGGGCCGGGGGGTACGCAGTATTTT | CASHSGPGGTQYF | TRBJ2-3 | TRBD2 | TRBV6-5 | -
TGTGCCACCAGCACCAAGGTGAGGGTCGGAAACACTGAAGCTTTCTTT | CATSTKVRVGNTEAFF | TRBJ1-1 | - | TRBV15 | -
TGTGCCAGCAGGCCGGGGACTAGCGGGAGGCAAGAGACCCAGTACTTC | CASRPGTSGRQETQYF | TRBJ2-5 | TRBD2 | TRBV2 | -
TGTGCCAGCACGCGGGAGGAAACATACAATGAGCAGTTCTTC | CASTREETYNEQFF | TRBJ2-1 | TRBD2 | TRBV2 | -
TGTGCCAGCAGTATCGAGGGCAATCAGCCCCAGCATTTT | CASSIEGNQPQHF | TRBJ1-5 | - | TRBV6-6 | once
TGTGCCAGCAGCCAAGGGACGGAGGGACAGCAGTACTTC | CASSQGTEGQQYF | TRBJ2-7 | - | TRBV3-1/TRBV3-2 | -
TGCGCCAGCAGTCAGGGGCGTTACGAGCAGTACTTC | CASSQGRYEQYF | TRBJ2-7 | - | TRBV23-1 | -
TGTGCCAGCAGCTCTGGACCCGGGAGGGGCTATGGCTACACCTTC | CASSSGPGRGYGYTF | TRBJ1-2 | - | TRBV7-2 | -
TGTGCCAGCAGGGAGGGACAGGCGGTGGATTCACCCCTCCACTTT | CASREGQAVDSPLHF | TRBJ1-6 | TRBD1 | TRBV2 | -
TGTGCCAGCAGATTTCAGTGGAACACTGAAGCTTTCTTT | CASRFQWNTEAFF | TRBJ1-1 | - | TRBV7-9 | -
TGTGCCAGCAGCCCGGGTCCTAGTTCACCCCTCCACTTT | CASSPGPSSPLHF | TRBJ1-6 | - | TRBV7-3 | -
TGTGCCAGCAGTGAAGCCCGTAACACAGATACGCAGTATTTT | CASSEARNTDTQYF | TRBJ2-3 | - | TRBV6-1 | -
TGTGCCAGCAGCTTAGCGGGCGGGGGGGCCGAGACCCAGTACTTC | CASSLAGGGAETQYF | TRBJ2-5 | TRBD2 | TRBV7-2 | few
TGTGCCAGTACCAATAATCCCGGGACAGGGGTAACCGGGGAGCTGTTTTTT | CASTNNPGTGVTGELFF | TRBJ2-2 | TRBD1 | TRBV19 | -
TGTGCCAGTAGCTGGACAGGGTGGGATGGAAGCTATGGCTACACCTTC | CASSWTGWDGSYGYTF | TRBJ1-2 | TRBD1 | TRBV19 | -
TGTGCCAGCAGTACCCTGACAGGGGACGGCTACACCTTC | CASSTLTGDGYTF | TRBJ1-2 | TRBD1 | TRBV6-5 | -
TGTGCCAGCAGCTCGAGTGGGGGGTTCTCCTACGAGCAGTACTTC | CASSSSGGFSYEQYF | TRBJ2-7 | - | TRBV3-1/TRBV3-2 | -
TGCGCCAGCGACACAGAACAGAACACTGAAGCTTTCTTT | CASDTEQNTEAFF | TRBJ1-1 | - | TRBV5-1 | -
TGTGCCAGCAGCCCGGGACTAGCGTCGGAGACCCAGTACTTC | CASSPGLASETQYF | TRBJ2-5 | TRBD2 | TRBV7-9 | -
TGTGCCAGCTCACCCGGGGGAGCGTACTCTGGAAACACCATATATTTT | CASSPGGAYSGNTIYF | TRBJ1-3 | - | TRBV18 | few
TGCGCCAGCAGCTTCCAGGGGCTGACCTATGAGCAGTTCTTC | CASSFQGLTYEQFF | TRBJ2-1 | - | TRBV5-1 | -
TGTGCCTGGAGTGTAAGGCTAGCGGGGGGTGGTGAGCAGTTCTTC | CAWSVRLAGGGEQFF | TRBJ2-1 | TRBD2 | TRBV30 | -
TGTGCCAGCAGTGACTTAGGAGGCGGAAATACGCAGTATTTT | CASSDLGGGNTQYF | TRBJ2-3 | - | TRBV6-4 | -
TGCGCCAGCAGTCAATGGCGGGAAACCGGGGAGCTGTTTTTT | CASSQWRETGELFF | TRBJ2-2 | - | TRBV23-1 | -
TGTGCCAGCAGTTTATCAGGGGGCTATGGCTACACCTTC | CASSLSGGYGYTF | TRBJ1-2 | TRBD1 | TRBV28 | -
TGTGCCAGCACTACGGGACAGGGGAACACTGAAGCTTTCTTT | CASTTGQGNTEAFF | TRBJ1-1 | TRBD1 | TRBV28 | few
TGTGCCAGCAGCGTCCAGGGACAGGGGTTGTTGAACACTGAAGCTTTCTTT | CASSVQGQGLLNTEAFF | TRBJ1-1 | TRBD1 | TRBV9 | -
TGCGCCAGCAGTTCTGACAAATCAACTAATGAAAAACTGTTTTTT | CASSSDKSTNEKLFF | TRBJ1-4 | - | TRBV5-1 | -
TGTGCTACCCTTATTCCTAACACCGGGGAGCTGTTTTTT | CATLIPNTGELFF | TRBJ2-2 | - | TRBV12-5 | -
TGTGCCAGCAGCACAAACAGGGAACCTTACTACGAGCAGTACTTC | CASSTNREPYYEQYF | TRBJ2-7 | - | TRBV21-1 | -
TGTGCCAGCAGCTCCAAAAACACCGGGGAGCTGTTTTTT | CASSSKNTGELFF | TRBJ2-2 | - | TRBV11-3 | -
TGTGCCAGCTCACCACGACAGGGAGAAGCTTTCTTT | CASSPRQGEAFF | TRBJ1-1 | TRBD1 | TRBV18 | few